This T cell receptor (beta chain) derives from a study of shared clonotypes between healthy human individuals. The assay was immunoSEQ multiplex PCR, and TCRdb's table has in-frame clones only and misses some. The sample yields about 1.5 million clones, more than 95% seen once. Germline assignment: CDR1 LNHDA and CDR2 SQIVND (reference sequence). V gave up 3 bases and J gave up 6 bases, with 15 bases separating them. The CDR3 extends over 14 amino acids. The TCR sequence derives from a man in his thirties or forties in good health. V usage is TRBV19 and J usage is TRBJ2-7; a weak D match, TRBD1 (6 bases). Specimen: naive CD4+ T cells sorted from blood. Subset: CD45RA+ positively selected. The CDR3 bases are TGTGCCAGTAGTATTTCAGGGGTCGATGGCGAGCAGTACTTC. This encodes CASSISGVDGEQYF.